The entry below describes one T cell receptor beta chain. This CDR3 comprises 13 residues. Germline CDR1 is SGHTA and CDR2 is FQGNSA. The germline V and J ends were trimmed by 5 bases and 7 bases, with 14 bases remaining between them. The source of the sample is a study of blood T cell repertoires in COVID-19. The repertoire was sequenced with immunoSEQ multiplex PCR; TCRdb's copy has only in-frame clones and lacks some. Found here are 240,000 or so clones, approximately 84% of them singletons; the top ten hold 1.9%. This clonotype was sampled from an elderly woman with acute or convalescent COVID-19. The specimen sequenced was peripheral blood. The genes are TRBV7-2 and TRBJ1-1, with a possible D match to TRBD1 (5 bases). DNA of the CDR3: TGTGCCAGCAGCCTCAAGCACAGGAGTGAAGCTTTCTTT. This translates into CASSLKHRSEAFF.